The present T cell receptor beta chain was sequenced within a study of blood T cell repertoires in COVID-19. At the level of the study: From the United States, Italy and Spain came samples of acute and convalescent COVID-19. PBMCs, B-cell-depleted T cells, or T cells were the source of the cDNA or gDNA that made up the material.

Sequencing was performed with immunoSEQ multiplex PCR; in TCRdb, only in-frame clones are kept and a portion is missing. Seen here are over 45,000 clones, approximately 80% observed once, and the top ten hold approximately 20%. The V end was cut by 3 bases, the J end by 5 bases, with 14 bases between. Germline CDR1 and CDR2: WSHSY and SAAADI. CDR3 length: 15 residues. The V gene is TRBV10-2, the J gene TRBJ2-1; perhaps TRBD2 as D (5 bases). Sequencing was performed on peripheral blood. The origin of this receptor is a man over 45 with active or convalescent COVID-19. The CDR3 sequence: CASSDGDRANNEQFF. The CDR3 DNA is TGCGCCAGCAGTGACGGGGATAGGGCAAACAATGAGCAGTTCTTC.